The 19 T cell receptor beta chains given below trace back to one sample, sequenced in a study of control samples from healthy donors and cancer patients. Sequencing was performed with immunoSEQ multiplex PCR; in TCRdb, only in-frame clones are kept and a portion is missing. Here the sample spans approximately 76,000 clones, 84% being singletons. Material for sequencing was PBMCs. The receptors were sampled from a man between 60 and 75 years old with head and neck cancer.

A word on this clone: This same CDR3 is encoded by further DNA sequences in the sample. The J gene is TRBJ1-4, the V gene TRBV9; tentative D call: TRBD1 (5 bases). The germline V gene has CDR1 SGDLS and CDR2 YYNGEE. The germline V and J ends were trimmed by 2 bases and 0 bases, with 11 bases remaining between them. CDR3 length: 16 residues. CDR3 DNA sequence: TGTGCCAGCAGCGTCGGTACAGGATCAACTAATGAAAAACTGTTTTTT. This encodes CASSVGTGSTNEKLFF.

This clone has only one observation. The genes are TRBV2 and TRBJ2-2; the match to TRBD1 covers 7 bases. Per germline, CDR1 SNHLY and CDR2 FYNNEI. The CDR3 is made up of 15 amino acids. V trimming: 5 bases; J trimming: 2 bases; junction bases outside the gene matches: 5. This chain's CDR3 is CASSPQGQNTGELFF. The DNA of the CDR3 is TGTGCCAGCAGTCCACAGGGGCAAAACACCGGGGAGCTGTTTTTT.

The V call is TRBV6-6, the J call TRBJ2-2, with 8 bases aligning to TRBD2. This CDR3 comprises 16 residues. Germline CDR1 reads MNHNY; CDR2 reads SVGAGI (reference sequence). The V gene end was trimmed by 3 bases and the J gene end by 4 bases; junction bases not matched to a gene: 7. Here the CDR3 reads CASSYRGTSGTGELFF. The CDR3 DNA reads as TGTGCCAGCAGTTATCGGGGAACTAGCGGCACCGGGGAGCTGTTTTTT.

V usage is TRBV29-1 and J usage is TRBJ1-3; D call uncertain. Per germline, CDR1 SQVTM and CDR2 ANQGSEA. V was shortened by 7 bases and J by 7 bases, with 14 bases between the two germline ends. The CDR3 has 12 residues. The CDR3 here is CSAHAGYNTIYF. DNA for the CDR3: TGCAGCGCTCACGCCGGTTATAACACCATATATTTT.

The CDR3 coding sequence is TGTGCCAGCAGTTTACTTCAGGGAGAAAATTCACCCCTCCACTTT. Encoded protein: CASSLLQGENSPLHF. The chain links TRBV27 to TRBJ1-6; D is perhaps TRBD1 (5 bases). The germline gives CDR1 MNHEY, CDR2 SMNVEV (reference sequence). The CDR3 loop spans 15 amino acids. Trimming removed 2 bases from V and 7 bases from J, with 12 bases in between.

In nucleotides, the CDR3 is TGCAGCGGGGGGACAGGACAACAGGGTGGCTACACCTTC. It encodes CSGGTGQQGGYTF. The chain combines TRBV29-1 with TRBJ1-2, with TRBD1 identical over 8 bases. CDR1 SQVTM and CDR2 ANQGSEA come from the germline V gene. The CDR3 loop spans 13 amino acids. V was pared by 7 bases and J by 7 bases, with 11 bases of the junction left unmatched.

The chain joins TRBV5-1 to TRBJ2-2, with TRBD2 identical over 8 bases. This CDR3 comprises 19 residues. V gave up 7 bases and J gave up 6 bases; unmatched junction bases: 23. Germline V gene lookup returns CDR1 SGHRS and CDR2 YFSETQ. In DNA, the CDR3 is TGCGCCAGCGCGGGGGGACGAGGGACTCGAGCTACTCCTGCCGGGGAGCTGTTTTTT. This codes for CASAGGRGTRATPAGELFF.

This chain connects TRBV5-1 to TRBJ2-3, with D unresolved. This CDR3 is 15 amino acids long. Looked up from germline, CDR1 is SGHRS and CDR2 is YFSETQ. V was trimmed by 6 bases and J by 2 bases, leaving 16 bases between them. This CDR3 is CASTNVLLNTDTQYF. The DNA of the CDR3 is TGCGCCAGCACCAATGTACTTCTCAACACAGATACGCAGTATTTT.

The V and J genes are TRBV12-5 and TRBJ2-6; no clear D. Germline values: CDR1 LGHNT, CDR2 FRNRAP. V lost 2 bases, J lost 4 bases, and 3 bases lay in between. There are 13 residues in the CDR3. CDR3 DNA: TGTGCTAGTGGTTTGTCGGGGGCCAACGTCCTGACTTTC. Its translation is CASGLSGANVLTF.

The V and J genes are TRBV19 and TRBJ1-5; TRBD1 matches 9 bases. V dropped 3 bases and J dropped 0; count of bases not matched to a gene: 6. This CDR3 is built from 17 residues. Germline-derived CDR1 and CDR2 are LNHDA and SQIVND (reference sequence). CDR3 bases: TGTGCCAGTAGTATCGGGACAGGGACGATTAGCAATCAGCCCCAGCATTTT. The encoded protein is CASSIGTGTISNQPQHF.

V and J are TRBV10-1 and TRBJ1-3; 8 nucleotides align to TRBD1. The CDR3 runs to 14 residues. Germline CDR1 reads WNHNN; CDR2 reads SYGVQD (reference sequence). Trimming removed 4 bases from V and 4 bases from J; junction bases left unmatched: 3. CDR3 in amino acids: CASSAGTGGNTIYF. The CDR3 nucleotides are TGCGCCAGCAGTGCTGGGACAGGAGGAAACACCATATATTTT.

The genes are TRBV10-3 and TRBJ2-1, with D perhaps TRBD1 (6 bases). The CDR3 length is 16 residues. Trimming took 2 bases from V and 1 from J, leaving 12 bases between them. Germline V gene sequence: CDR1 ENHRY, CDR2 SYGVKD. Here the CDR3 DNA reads TGTGCCATCAGTGAGCCCGGGACAAAGTCCTACAATGAGCAGTTCTTC. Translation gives CAISEPGTKSYNEQFF.

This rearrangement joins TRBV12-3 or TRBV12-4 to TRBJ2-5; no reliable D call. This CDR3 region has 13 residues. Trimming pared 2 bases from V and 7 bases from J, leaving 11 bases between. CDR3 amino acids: CASSLLDGATQYF. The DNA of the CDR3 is TGTGCCAGCAGTTTACTGGACGGCGCGACCCAGTACTTC.

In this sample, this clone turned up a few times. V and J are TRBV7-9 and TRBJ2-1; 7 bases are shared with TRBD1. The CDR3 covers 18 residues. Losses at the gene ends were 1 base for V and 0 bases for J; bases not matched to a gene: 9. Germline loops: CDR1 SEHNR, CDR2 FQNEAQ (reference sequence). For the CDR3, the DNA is TGTGCCAGCAGCTTAGGGTTACAGGGGTGGGGCTCCTACAATGAGCAGTTCTTC. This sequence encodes CASSLGLQGWGSYNEQFF.

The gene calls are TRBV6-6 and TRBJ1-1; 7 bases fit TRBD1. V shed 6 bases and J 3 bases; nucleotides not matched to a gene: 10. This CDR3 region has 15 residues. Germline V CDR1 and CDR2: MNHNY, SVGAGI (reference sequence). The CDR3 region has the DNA TGTGCCAGCAGCAACACCTTGACAGGGCACACTGAAGCTTTCTTT. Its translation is CASSNTLTGHTEAFF.

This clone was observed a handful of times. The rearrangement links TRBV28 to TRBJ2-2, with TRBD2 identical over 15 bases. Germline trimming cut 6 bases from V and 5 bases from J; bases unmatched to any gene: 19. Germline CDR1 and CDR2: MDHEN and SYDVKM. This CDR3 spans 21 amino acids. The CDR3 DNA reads TGTGCCAGCAGACCCTTGAGGGGACTAGCGGGAGGAGGTTCGGGTACCGGGGAGCTGTTTTTT. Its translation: CASRPLRGLAGGGSGTGELFF. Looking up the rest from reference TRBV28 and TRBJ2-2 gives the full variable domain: DVKVTQSSRYLVKRTGEKVFLECVQDMDHENMFWYRQDPGLGLRLIYFSYDVKMKEKGDIPEGYSVSREKKERFSLILESASTNQTSMYLCASRPLRGLAGGGSGTGELFFGEGSRLTVL.

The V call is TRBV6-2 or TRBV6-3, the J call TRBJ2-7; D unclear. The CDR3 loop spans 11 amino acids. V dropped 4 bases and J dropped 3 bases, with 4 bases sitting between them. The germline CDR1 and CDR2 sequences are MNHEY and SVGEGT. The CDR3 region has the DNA TGTGCCAGCAGTTCAGTCTACGAGCAGTACTTC. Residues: CASSSVYEQYF.

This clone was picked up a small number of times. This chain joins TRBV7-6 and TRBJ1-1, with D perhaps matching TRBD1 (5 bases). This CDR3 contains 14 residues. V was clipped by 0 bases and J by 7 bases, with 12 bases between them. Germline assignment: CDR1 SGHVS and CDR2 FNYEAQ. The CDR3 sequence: CASSLAAGSGEAFF. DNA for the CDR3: TGTGCCAGCAGCTTAGCCGCAGGGTCGGGTGAAGCTTTCTTT. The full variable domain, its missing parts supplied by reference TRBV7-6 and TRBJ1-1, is GAGVSQSPRYKVTKRGQDVALRCDPISGHVSLYWYRQALGQGPEFLTYFNYEAQQDKSGLPNDRFSAERPEGSISTLTIQRTEQRDSAMYRCASSLAAGSGEAFFGQGTRLTVV.

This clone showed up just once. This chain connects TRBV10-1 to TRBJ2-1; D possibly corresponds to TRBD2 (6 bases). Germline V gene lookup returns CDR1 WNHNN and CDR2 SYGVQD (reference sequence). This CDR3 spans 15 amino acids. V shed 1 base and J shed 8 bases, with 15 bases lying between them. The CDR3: CASSEWTGGSDEQFF. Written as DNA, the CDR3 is TGCGCCAGCAGTGAGTGGACTGGGGGGAGCGATGAGCAGTTCTTC.